This record looks at one T cell receptor (beta chain) sequence and its context. Its specificity is unknown. The sample comes from a study of vaccination effects on CD4 cells after COVID-19. The assay was immunoSEQ multiplex PCR, and TCRdb's table has in-frame clones only and misses some. Here the sample spans 11,000 to 15,000 clones, about 73% being singletons. Within the ViraFEST assay, antigen-specific CD4+ T cells underwent expansion with viral peptide pools prior to sequencing. The culture ran for approximately 10 days before CD4+ T cells were isolated. The infection with SARS-CoV-2 (confirmed by PCR) occurred in this person between March and December 2020. All participants had two doses of either the BNT162b2 or mRNA-1273 vaccine. Study-wide points: Few convalescent patients and no early post-infection timepoints were included in the study. Clones from infection and from vaccination both contracted markedly late after vaccination.

This sequence was found in a human donor who had a prior SARS-CoV-2 infection. The sequenced sample was CD4+ T cells from PBMCs cultured with HCoV-NL63 spike peptides, obtained after COVID-19 vaccination.

This CDR3 reads CASSPITSGRYEQYF. CDR3 in DNA: TGTGCCAGCAGCCCGATAACGAGTGGGAGATACGAGCAGTACTTC. This chain links TRBV7-2 with TRBJ2-7; a possible D gene is TRBD2 (5 bases). CDR1 SGHTA and CDR2 FQGNSA come from the germline V gene. V lost 5 bases and J 4 bases, leaving 18 bases between the germline ends. This CDR3 has 15 amino acids.